The next 29 T cell receptor beta chains were all read from a single sample in a study of blood T cell repertoires in COVID-19. The table came from immunoSEQ multiplex PCR; TCRdb's copy has only in-frame clones and leaves some out. The data contain around 140,000 clones, roughly four fifths of them singletons. Sequenced input: PBMCs or T cells enriched from blood (not recorded which). These TCRs come from a woman in her forties or fifties with acute COVID-19.

This rearrangement joins TRBV9 to TRBJ2-3; 11 bases line up with TRBD2. The CDR3 spans 16 residues. V shed 4 bases, J shed 0 bases, and the junction held 4 bases outside the gene matches. Germline V gives CDR1 SGDLS, CDR2 YYNGEE. The chain's CDR3 is CASSSGLAGSTDTQYF. The CDR3 region has the DNA TGTGCCAGCAGCTCCGGACTAGCGGGTAGCACAGATACGCAGTATTTT.

V and J are TRBV19 and TRBJ2-5; TRBD2 agrees at 7 bases. Unmatched junction bases numbered 2, after V lost 0 bases and J lost 4 bases. The CDR3 totals 14 residues. CDR1 LNHDA and CDR2 SQIVND come from the germline V gene (reference sequence). The CDR3 region has the DNA TGTGCCAGTAGTATAGATCGCGGGGGAGAGACCCAGTACTTC. Its protein product is CASSIDRGGETQYF.

V usage is TRBV11-2 and J usage is TRBJ2-7; TRBD2 matches at 7 bases. This CDR3 spans 15 amino acids. The V gene end was trimmed by 5 bases and the J gene end by 6 bases; junction bases not matched to a gene: 13. CDR1 and CDR2 (germline): SGHAT, FQNNGV. CDR3 bases: TGTGCCAGCAGCCCCATCGCGGGAGCGGTGGGCGAGCAGTACTTC. It specifies CASSPIAGAVGEQYF.

This chain connects TRBV7-9 to TRBJ2-7; D is unresolved. Germline CDR1 reads SEHNR; CDR2 reads FQNEAQ (reference sequence). The V end was cut by 2 bases, the J end by 6 bases, with 8 bases between. The CDR3 is 12 residues long. In DNA form, the CDR3 reads TGTGCCAGCAGCTTACGTTACTCCGAGCAGTACTTC. Protein sequence: CASSLRYSEQYF.

The chain employs TRBV28 and TRBJ2-7; 8 bases map to TRBD2. This CDR3 has 15 residues. Looked up from germline, CDR1 is MDHEN and CDR2 is SYDVKM. V lost 3 bases to trimming and J lost 2 bases; unmatched junction nucleotides: 6. The CDR3 spells CASSFTSGPTYEQYF. The CDR3 coding sequence is TGTGCCAGCAGTTTCACTAGCGGCCCCACCTACGAGCAGTACTTC.

This sequence joins TRBV9 and TRBJ2-4; 7 bases map to TRBD2. Germline V gene lookup returns CDR1 SGDLS and CDR2 YYNGEE. This CDR3 region has 13 residues. V lost 3 bases, J lost 8 bases, and 5 bases stayed unmatched. CDR3 coding DNA: TGTGCCAGCAGCGAGGGAGGGCCAGACATTCAGTACTTC. It is translated as CASSEGGPDIQYF.

This clone turned up a few times. The CDR3 coding sequence is TGTGCCACCGAGAGAAAGGGGGCACGCGAAAAACTGTTTTTT. Protein sequence: CATERKGAREKLFF. This chain connects TRBV28 to TRBJ1-4; TRBD1 agrees at 7 bases. Germline V gives CDR1 MDHEN, CDR2 SYDVKM. Trimming at V came to 10 bases and at J to 8 bases, leaving 13 bases not matched to a gene. The CDR3 consists of 14 residues.

The V gene is TRBV6-5, the J gene TRBJ1-1; D might be TRBD1 (5 bases). V lost 8 bases and J lost 1, with 11 bases in between. The CDR3 length is 13 residues. The germline V gene has CDR1 MNHEY and CDR2 SVGAGI. CDR3 sequence reads: CASGDRGNTEAFF. The CDR3 nucleotides read TGTGCCAGCGGAGATAGGGGGAACACTGAAGCTTTCTTT.

This clone occurred once. The chain joins TRBV6-1 to TRBJ2-7; weak D call: TRBD2 (6 bases). Germline V lookup: CDR1 MNHNS, CDR2 SASEGT. This CDR3 contains 15 residues. V lost 0 bases to trimming and J lost 7 bases, with 16 bases between them. CDR3 DNA: TGTGCCAGCAGTGAAGCGCTTCCCTCTGCGGGAGAGCAGTACTTC. Amino acids: CASSEALPSAGEQYF.

This chain links TRBV4-1 with TRBJ2-7; 7 bases align to TRBD2. CDR3 length equals 16 residues. Germline V gene sequence: CDR1 MGHRA, CDR2 YSYEKL. Germline trimming cut 2 bases from V and 4 bases from J; bases unmatched to any gene: 11. This CDR3 reads CASSQSLAGDWYEQYF. Written as DNA, the CDR3 is TGCGCCAGCAGCCAATCCCTGGCGGGAGATTGGTACGAGCAGTACTTC.

CDR3: CASSLSPDYYGYTF. CDR3 in DNA: TGTGCCAGCAGCTTATCCCCAGACTACTATGGCTACACCTTC. This chain uses TRBV11-3 with TRBJ1-2, with D hard to call. The CDR3 has 14 residues. Trimming removed 2 bases from V and 3 bases from J, with 10 bases in between. CDR1 and CDR2 from the germline V gene are SGHNT and YENEEA.

The chain carries TRBV9 and TRBJ2-3; 7 nucleotides align to TRBD2. Per the germline V gene, CDR1 is SGDLS and CDR2 is YYNGEE. The CDR3 runs 15 residues. V shed 0 bases and J 3 bases; nucleotides not matched to a gene: 4. The CDR3 region is CASSVGGSGTDTQYF. CDR3 bases: TGTGCCAGCAGCGTAGGCGGGAGTGGAACAGATACGCAGTATTTT. The whole variable domain, remainder taken from reference TRBV9 and TRBJ2-3, is DSGVTQTPKHLITATGQRVTLRCSPRSGDLSVYWYQQSLDQGLQFLIQYYNGEERAKGNILERFSAQQFPDLHSELNLSSLELGDSALYFCASSVGGSGTDTQYFGPGTRLTVL.

This clone was counted only a few times. The gene calls are TRBV7-6 and TRBJ2-3, with D tentatively TRBD2 (6 bases). The V end was cut by 0 bases, the J end by 2 bases, with 12 bases between. CDR1 and CDR2 from the germline V gene are SGHVS and FNYEAQ. This CDR3 has 16 residues. DNA of the CDR3: TGTGCCAGCAGCTTAGCGCTCGGGACTGCCACAGATACGCAGTATTTT. Translating gives CASSLALGTATDTQYF.

This sequence joins TRBV30 and TRBJ1-3; 10 bases are a match to TRBD1. With 3 bases clipped from V and 0 bases from J, the junction kept 11 bases outside the gene matches. The CDR3 has 18 residues. Germline V gene sequence: CDR1 GTSNPN, CDR2 SVGIG (reference sequence). CDR3 sequence reads: CAWSPPGTGVRSGNTIYF. Here the CDR3 DNA reads TGTGCCTGGAGCCCTCCCGGGACAGGGGTCCGCTCTGGAAACACCATATATTTT.

This clone showed up just once. The rearrangement joins TRBV18 to TRBJ1-3; weak D call: TRBD1 (5 bases). The V and J ends lost 3 bases and 0 bases respectively, with 9 bases between them. The germline V gene encodes CDR1 KGHSH and CDR2 LQKENI. CDR3 length equals 15 residues. CDR3 coding DNA: TGTGCCAGCTCACCGGACACTTTCTCTGGAAACACCATATATTTT. This sequence encodes CASSPDTFSGNTIYF. Looking up the rest from reference TRBV18 and TRBJ1-3 gives the full variable domain: NAGVMQNPRHLVRRRGQEARLRCSPMKGHSHVYWYRQLPEEGLKFMVYLQKENIIDESGMPKERFSAEFPKEGPSILRIQQVVRGDSAAYFCASSPDTFSGNTIYFGEGSWLTVV.

This clone was counted many times. This chain joins TRBV29-1 and TRBJ2-6, with a tentative D call TRBD2 (5 bases). The CDR3 runs to 17 residues. V lost 5 bases, J lost 0 bases, and 17 bases lay in between. Germline V gene data show CDR1 as SQVTM and CDR2 as ANQGSEA. CDR3 amino acids: CSVFQRPSVSGANVLTF. CDR3 DNA sequence: TGCAGCGTTTTCCAGCGGCCATCAGTCTCTGGGGCCAACGTCCTGACTTTC.

The chain recombines TRBV19 with TRBJ2-4, with 8 bases that match TRBD2. Losses at the gene ends were 6 bases for V and 6 bases for J; bases not matched to a gene: 10. The CDR3 covers 15 residues. Germline V lookup: CDR1 LNHDA, CDR2 SQIVND (reference sequence). CDR3 nucleotides: TGTGCCAGTAGGGCCGCGGGACTAGGTATAAACATTCAGTACTTC. This sequence encodes CASRAAGLGINIQYF.

V usage is TRBV6-2 or TRBV6-3 and J usage is TRBJ2-1; 9 nucleotides agree with TRBD2. CDR1 is MNHEY, CDR2 SVGEGT, per germline. With 6 bases clipped from V and 6 bases from J, the junction kept 9 bases outside the gene matches. The CDR3 has 15 amino acids. DNA of the CDR3: TGTGCCAGCAGCTATAGCGGGAGCGGGGCCAATGAGCAGTTCTTC. Translation: CASSYSGSGANEQFF.

This rearrangement joins TRBV4-3 to TRBJ2-7, with 10 bases that match TRBD2. Germline V gene lookup returns CDR1 LGHNA and CDR2 YSLEER. The CDR3 loop spans 15 amino acids. V was pared by 4 bases and J by 8 bases, with 11 bases of the junction left unmatched. CDR3 region: CASSREVAGGQKQYF. The CDR3 nucleotides are TGCGCCAGCAGCCGCGAGGTAGCGGGAGGACAGAAGCAGTACTTC.

The rearrangement links TRBV21-1 to TRBJ1-1. TRBV21-1 is labeled a pseudogene. This CDR3 has 15 residues. CDR3 protein: CASSARLLWDTEAFF. CDR3 in DNA: TGTGCCAGCAGCGCCAGACTCCTATGGGACACTGAAGCTTTCTTT.

The rearrangement joins TRBV2 to TRBJ1-1; the match to TRBD1 covers 10 bases. Germline assignment: CDR1 SNHLY and CDR2 FYNNEI. With V trimmed by 6 bases and J by 11 bases, 6 bases remained unmatched. The CDR3 length is 12 residues. The CDR3 spells CASRPDRGHAFF. CDR3 bases: TGTGCCAGCAGGCCCGACAGGGGGCACGCTTTCTTT.

The chain uses TRBV9 and TRBJ1-3, with D perhaps TRBD1 (5 bases). Germline V gene lookup returns CDR1 SGDLS and CDR2 YYNGEE. This CDR3 comprises 14 residues. V was trimmed by 4 bases and J by 0 bases, leaving 8 bases between them. CDR3 bases: TGTGCCAGCAGCACAGACAGCTCTGGAAACACCATATATTTT. Translating it yields CASSTDSSGNTIYF.

The chain recombines TRBV25-1 with TRBJ1-4, with D tentatively TRBD1 (5 bases). The V end lost 6 bases, the J end lost 10 bases, and 6 bases lay between the germline ends. CDR1 is MGHDK, CDR2 SYGVNS, per germline. This CDR3 has 10 residues. CDR3 nucleotides: TGTGCCAGCAGCGGGGGAAAACTGTTTTTT. Translated: CASSGGKLFF.

Concerning this clone itself: A read error may account for a junction end that differs from germline. This rearrangement joins TRBV7-7 to TRBJ1-3; 10 nucleotides align to TRBD1. The CDR3 length is 15 residues. Germline CDR1 SSHAT, CDR2 FNYEAQ (reference sequence). The CDR3 DNA follows: TGTGCTAGCAGTCCCGACAGGGGGCCTGGAAACACCATATATTTT. Amino acid sequence: CASSPDRGPGNTIYF.

This clone is medium-sized within its sample. The chain links TRBV2 to TRBJ2-7, with D possibly TRBD2 on 5 matching bases. This CDR3 spans 11 amino acids. Germline CDR1 is SNHLY and CDR2 is FYNNEI. Trimming pared 10 bases from V and 7 bases from J, leaving 14 bases between. The CDR3 is CATSVGLEQYF. In DNA, the CDR3 is TGTGCCACCTCGGTAGGACTGGAGCAGTACTTC. Variable domain in full (rest from reference TRBV2 and TRBJ2-7): EPEVTQTPSHQVTQMGQEVILRCVPISNHLYFYWYRQILGQKVEFLVSFYNNEISEKSEIFDDQFSVERPDGSNFTLKIRSTKLEDSAMYFCATSVGLEQYFGPGTRLTVT.

Here the CDR3 DNA reads TGTGCCACCAGCAGAGCGGGGCGGGGAAGCGGAGGTCTCGAGCAGTACTTC. Encoded protein: CATSRAGRGSGGLEQYF. V usage is TRBV15 and J usage is TRBJ2-7; D possibly corresponds to TRBD2 (6 bases). The CDR3 sequence is 17 residues long. The V end lost 1 base, the J end lost 6 bases, and 22 bases lay between the germline ends. Germline CDR1 is LNHNV and CDR2 is YYDKDF (reference sequence).

This chain connects TRBV7-7 to TRBJ2-2, with D possibly being TRBD1 (6 bases). The CDR3 has 16 amino acids. Trimming removed 2 bases from V and 1 base from J, with 11 bases in between. In germline, CDR1 is SSHAT, CDR2 FNYEAQ (reference sequence). The CDR3 sequence: CASSLMTGVNTGELFF. The DNA for the CDR3 is TGTGCCAGCAGCTTAATGACAGGCGTGAACACCGGGGAGCTGTTTTTT.

The chain recombines TRBV15 with TRBJ2-5; 7 nucleotides agree with TRBD2. CDR1 is LNHNV, CDR2 YYDKDF, per germline (reference sequence). The CDR3 consists of 15 residues. The junction had 7 bases not matched to a gene; V was cut back by 1 base and J by 5 bases. The CDR3 loop is CATSRVKRDDETQYF. The DNA for the CDR3 is TGTGCCACCAGCAGAGTGAAGCGGGACGACGAGACCCAGTACTTC.

The chain links TRBV2 to TRBJ2-3; tentative D call: TRBD2 (6 bases). CDR3 size: 15 residues. The germline CDR1 and CDR2 sequences are SNHLY and FYNNEI. V lost 10 bases and J 2 bases, leaving 19 bases between the germline ends. The CDR3 sequence is CATPLGRRDTDTQYF. CDR3 in DNA: TGTGCCACCCCTCTGGGGCGGAGGGACACAGATACGCAGTATTTT.